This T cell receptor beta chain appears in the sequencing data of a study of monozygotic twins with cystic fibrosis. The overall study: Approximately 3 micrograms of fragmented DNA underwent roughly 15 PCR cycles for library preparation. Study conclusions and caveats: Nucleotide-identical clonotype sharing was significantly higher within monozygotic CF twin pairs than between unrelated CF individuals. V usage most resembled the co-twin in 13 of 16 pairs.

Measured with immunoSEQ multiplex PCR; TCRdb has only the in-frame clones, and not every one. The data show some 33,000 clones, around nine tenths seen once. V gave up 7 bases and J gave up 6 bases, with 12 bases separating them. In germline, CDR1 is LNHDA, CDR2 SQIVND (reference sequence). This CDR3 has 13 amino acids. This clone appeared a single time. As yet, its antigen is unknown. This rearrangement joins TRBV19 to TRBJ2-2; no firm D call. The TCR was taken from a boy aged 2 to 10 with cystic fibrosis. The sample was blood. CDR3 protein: CASNANPAGELFF. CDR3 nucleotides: TGTGCCAGTAATGCCAACCCGGCCGGGGAGCTGTTTTTT. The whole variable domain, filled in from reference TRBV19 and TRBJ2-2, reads DGGITQSPKYLFRKEGQNVTLSCEQNLNHDAMYWYRQDPGQGLRLIYYSQIVNDFQKGDIAEGYSVSREKKESFPLTVTSAQKNPTAFYLCASNANPAGELFFGEGSRLTVL.